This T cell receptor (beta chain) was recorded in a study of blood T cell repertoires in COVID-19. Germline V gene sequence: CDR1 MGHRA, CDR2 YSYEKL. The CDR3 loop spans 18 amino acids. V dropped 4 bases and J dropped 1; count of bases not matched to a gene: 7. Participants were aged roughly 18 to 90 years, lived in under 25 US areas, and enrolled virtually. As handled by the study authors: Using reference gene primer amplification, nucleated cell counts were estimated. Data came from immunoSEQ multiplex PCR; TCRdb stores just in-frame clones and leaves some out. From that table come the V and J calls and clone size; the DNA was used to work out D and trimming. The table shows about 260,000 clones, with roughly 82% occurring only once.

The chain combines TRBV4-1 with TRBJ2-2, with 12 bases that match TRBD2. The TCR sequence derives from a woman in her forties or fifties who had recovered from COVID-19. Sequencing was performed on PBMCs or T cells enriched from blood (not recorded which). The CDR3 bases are TGCGCCAGCAGCCTTCTAGGACTAGCGGGAAAGAACACCGGGGAGCTGTTTTTT. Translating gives CASSLLGLAGKNTGELFF.